Each of the 4 T cell receptor beta chains below was sequenced from the same sample in a study of post-analysis software for immune sequencing data. These receptors' antigens are unknown. The TCR beta cDNA libraries contained unique molecular identifiers. Via MiXCR, TCRdb re-called the PCR reads, giving one row per CDR3 protein. Altogether 600,000 to 700,000 distinct CDR3 sequences are present, 55% to 60% being singletons, with the ten largest covering over 9%. General observations from the study: Patients carried several TRBV segments more frequently than controls did, and TRBV5-6, TRBV5-1 and TRBV20-1 were among them.

Sample: blood. The source of these receptors is a girl aged 2-10 years with multiple sclerosis.

The table lists this clonotype with a count of one. J is TRBJ1-2 and V is TRBV7-9; 12 bases map to TRBD1. After removal of 0 bases from V and 4 bases from J, the junction contained 9 bases not matched to a gene. The CDR3 is made up of 18 amino acids. CDR1 is SEHNR, CDR2 FQNEAQ, per germline (reference sequence). CDR3 residues: CASSLAGTGGAIPYGYTF. CDR3 nucleotides: TGTGCCAGCAGCTTAGCGGGGACAGGGGGCGCGATCCCCTATGGCTACACCTTC.

The rearrangement uses TRBV3-1 and TRBJ2-5, with 10 bases identical to TRBD2. The ends lost 2 bases at V and 5 bases at J; junction bases unmatched: 8. The CDR3 runs to 16 residues. Per the germline V gene, CDR1 is LGHDT and CDR2 is YNNKEL (reference sequence). The DNA of the CDR3 is TGTGCCAGCAGCCAACCTCCAGCGGGAGGGGCGGAGACCCAGTACTTC. Protein: CASSQPPAGGAETQYF.

V is TRBV7-2 and J is TRBJ2-4; no reliable D call. CDR1 SGHTA and CDR2 FQGNSA come from the germline V gene. The CDR3 totals 14 residues. Trimming took 10 bases from V and 0 from J, leaving 13 bases between them. CDR3 DNA sequence: TGTGCCACCAGAGCTACACCAGCCAAAAACATTCAGTACTTC. It specifies CATRATPAKNIQYF.

This clonotype was seen a single time. The rearrangement uses TRBV25-1 and TRBJ2-5, with 9 bases that match TRBD2. V shed 6 bases and J 5 bases; nucleotides not matched to a gene: 13. Germline-derived CDR1 and CDR2 are MGHDK and SYGVNS. The CDR3 has 16 amino acids. CDR3 protein: CASSRSGGPSGETQYF. The CDR3 DNA follows: TGTGCCAGCAGCCGTAGCGGGGGCCCGTCCGGCGAGACCCAGTACTTC.